The clone carrying this T cell receptor beta chain was observed a few times. This entry comes from a study of CD8 T cells in Susac syndrome. Random hexamers served to reverse transcribe roughly 0.45 to 1 ug RNA. The authors amplified TCR beta CDR3 across 54 Vbeta and 13 Jbeta using immunoSEQ multiplex PCR. TCRdb itself ran the immunoSEQ multiplex PCR reads through MiXCR, one entry per CDR3 protein. The sample carries approximately 150,000 distinct CDR3 sequences, 85% to 95% recorded once. V gave up 0 bases and J gave up 0 bases; unmatched junction bases: 6. This CDR3 contains 17 residues. Germline assignment: CDR1 SGHKS and CDR2 YYEKEE (reference sequence). Through negative isolation, CD4+ and CD8+ T cells were obtained, while TEMRA cells were enriched using FACS.

The clonotype was recovered from a human donor with multiple sclerosis. The rearrangement links TRBV5-5 to TRBJ2-5, with 9 bases fitting TRBD2. The sequencing input was CD4+ T cells from PBMCs. CDR3: CASSLGLSSGNQETQYF. The CDR3, as DNA: TGTGCCAGCAGCTTGGGCCTCTCTAGCGGGAACCAAGAGACCCAGTACTTC.